This entry lists 23 T cell receptor beta chains sequenced from one sample in a study of blood T cell repertoires in COVID-19. Clones were read by immunoSEQ multiplex PCR, and TCRdb kept only the in-frame ones, dropping some. The sample carries 150,000 or so clones, over 75% recorded once. The sample consisted of PBMCs or T cells enriched from blood (not recorded which). These receptors came from a middle-aged woman with acute COVID-19.

The V call is TRBV27, the J call TRBJ2-1; TRBD2 might be the D (6 bases). Per germline, CDR1 MNHEY and CDR2 SMNVEV (reference sequence). The CDR3 covers 15 residues. The V end lost 2 bases, the J end lost 7 bases, and 15 bases lay between the germline ends. CDR3 sequence: CASSLAGLFKNEQFF. The DNA of the CDR3 is TGTGCCAGCAGTTTAGCGGGGCTATTCAAGAATGAGCAGTTCTTC.

The chain recombines TRBV19 with TRBJ2-3; 10 bases align to TRBD2. Germline V gene data show CDR1 as LNHDA and CDR2 as SQIVND (reference sequence). The CDR3 totals 15 residues. V was clipped by 11 bases and J by 1 base; unmatched bases: 9. As DNA, the CDR3 is TGTGCCGTCTCTGGAGGGACTAGCGGCACAGATACGCAGTATTTT. Amino acids: CAVSGGTSGTDTQYF.

This clone occurred once. The rearrangement links TRBV25-1 to TRBJ2-1; D is ambiguous. CDR3 length: 12 amino acids. The V end lost 2 bases, the J end lost 8 bases, and 7 bases lay between the germline ends. The germline V gene has CDR1 MGHDK and CDR2 SYGVNS. CDR3 coding DNA: TGTGCCAGCAGTGAACAGGAAGATGAGCAGTTCTTC. It codes for CASSEQEDEQFF.

The gene calls are TRBV10-3 and TRBJ1-4; weak D call: TRBD1 (5 bases). V was cut by 4 bases and J by 8 bases, with 11 bases left in between. The CDR3 is 13 residues long. CDR1 is ENHRY, CDR2 SYGVKD, per germline. CDR3 sequence reads: CAISAGLGEKLFF. The CDR3 coding sequence is TGTGCCATCAGTGCGGGACTAGGGGAAAAACTGTTTTTT.

This clone showed up just a few times. The chain joins TRBV6-5 to TRBJ1-5; D is perhaps TRBD1 (5 bases). CDR3 length equals 13 residues. Germline V gene sequence: CDR1 MNHEY, CDR2 SVGAGI. The V end was cut by 7 bases, the J end by 6 bases, with 13 bases between. CDR3 sequence (DNA): TGTGCCAGCACTTCGGGGGAGAGTCAGCCCCAGCATTTT. It translates to CASTSGESQPQHF.

The V and J genes are TRBV14 and TRBJ1-6, with D possibly matching TRBD1 (6 bases). The CDR3 loop spans 14 amino acids. V lost 5 bases, J lost 10 bases, and 15 bases lay in between. Germline lookup yields CDR1 SGHDN and CDR2 FVKESK. The CDR3 DNA is TGTGCCAGCAGCGGCCGGCAGGGGAGCTCACCCCTCCACTTT. This translates into CASSGRQGSSPLHF.

V usage is TRBV5-4 and J usage is TRBJ1-1, with 9 nucleotides matching TRBD1. Per germline, CDR1 SGHNT and CDR2 YYREEE (reference sequence). This CDR3 contains 16 residues. Germline trimming cut 3 bases from V and 0 bases from J; bases unmatched to any gene: 6. This CDR3 reads CASSSRDRVMNTEAFF. Written as DNA, the CDR3 is TGTGCCAGCAGCTCCCGGGACAGGGTAATGAACACTGAAGCTTTCTTT.

V usage is TRBV2 and J usage is TRBJ1-1; D remains unclear. The ends were cut back, 8 bases at V and 2 bases at J, with 6 bases in the middle. Germline-derived CDR1 and CDR2 are SNHLY and FYNNEI. CDR3 length: 11 amino acids. As DNA, the CDR3 is TGTGCCAGCGGCATTAACACTGAAGCTTTCTTT. Its translation is CASGINTEAFF.

This chain links TRBV4-1 with TRBJ1-2; D is perhaps TRBD1 (5 bases). Trimming pared 0 bases from V and 2 bases from J, leaving 10 bases between. In germline, CDR1 is MGHRA, CDR2 YSYEKL. The CDR3 consists of 15 residues. The CDR3 coding sequence is TGCGCCAGCAGCCAAGATTTGACAGAGAACTATGGCTACACCTTC. Translating gives CASSQDLTENYGYTF.

The chain has TRBV30 and TRBJ2-2; TRBD2 matches at 9 bases. CDR1 is GTSNPN and CDR2 is SVGIG in the germline V gene (reference sequence). The V gene end was trimmed by 4 bases and the J gene end by 3 bases; junction bases not matched to a gene: 12. The CDR3 sequence is 17 residues long. CDR3 loop: CAWTRTGTSRYTGELFF. In DNA, the CDR3 is TGTGCCTGGACCAGAACCGGGACTAGCAGATACACCGGGGAGCTGTTTTTT.

The V and J genes are TRBV7-9 and TRBJ2-2; 9 nucleotides align to TRBD2. V lost 6 bases, J lost 1 base, and 6 bases stayed unmatched. The CDR3 has 16 amino acids. The germline gives CDR1 SEHNR, CDR2 FQNEAQ (reference sequence). CDR3: CASRSTSGLNTGELFF. The CDR3 DNA is TGTGCCAGCAGGTCTACTAGCGGGCTGAACACCGGGGAGCTGTTTTTT.

This chain links TRBV19 with TRBJ1-1; unclear D gene. The CDR3 totals 16 residues. Trimming left V 5 bases short and J 4 bases short, with 20 bases between. The V gene's germline CDR1 is LNHDA and CDR2 SQIVND (reference sequence). CDR3 protein: CASSHRTVMYGTEAFF. The CDR3 DNA is TGTGCCAGTAGTCACCGGACTGTTATGTACGGCACTGAAGCTTTCTTT. The whole variable domain, remainder taken from reference TRBV19 and TRBJ1-1, is DGGITQSPKYLFRKEGQNVTLSCEQNLNHDAMYWYRQDPGQGLRLIYYSQIVNDFQKGDIAEGYSVSREKKESFPLTVTSAQKNPTAFYLCASSHRTVMYGTEAFFGQGTRLTVV.

The V gene is TRBV19, the J gene TRBJ2-3; 8 nucleotides align to TRBD1. After removal of 4 bases from V and 0 bases from J, the junction contained 3 bases not matched to a gene. CDR1 and CDR2 from the germline V gene are LNHDA and SQIVND (reference sequence). The CDR3 is 15 residues long. CDR3 amino acids: CASSTRTGSTDTQYF. In DNA, the CDR3 is TGTGCCAGTAGTACCCGGACAGGGAGCACAGATACGCAGTATTTT.

V usage is TRBV6-5 and J usage is TRBJ1-2, with a tentative D call TRBD1 (6 bases). V lost 6 bases, J lost 8 bases, and 13 bases lay in between. Germline V CDR1 and CDR2: MNHEY, SVGAGI. This CDR3 contains 12 residues. The CDR3 loop reads CASRGGALGYTF. The CDR3 region has the DNA TGTGCCAGCAGGGGGGGGGCTTTGGGCTACACCTTC.

The genes are TRBV18 and TRBJ1-5; D is unclear. CDR3 length: 13 residues. The V gene's germline CDR1 is KGHSH and CDR2 LQKENI. The V and J ends lost 4 bases and 0 bases respectively, with 4 bases between them. CDR3 coding DNA: TGTGCCAGCTCACGCGATAGCAATCAGCCCCAGCATTTT. Protein sequence: CASSRDSNQPQHF.

The J gene is TRBJ1-5, the V gene TRBV19; possible D gene TRBD1, 5 bases. Trimming took off 5 bases at V and 3 bases at J, with 14 bases between the two ends. The germline V gene has CDR1 LNHDA and CDR2 SQIVND (reference sequence). CDR3 length: 15 amino acids. Written as DNA, the CDR3 is TGTGCCAGTAGTGTGGAGGGGTCGGCCAATCAGCCCCAGCATTTT. Residues: CASSVEGSANQPQHF.

The chain combines TRBV28 with TRBJ1-5, with D perhaps TRBD1 (6 bases). V lost 6 bases and J lost 3, with 15 bases in between. The CDR3 sequence is 15 residues long. Germline CDR1 and CDR2: MDHEN and SYDVKM. Written as DNA, the CDR3 is TGTGCCAGCAGCACCGGACAGCAGAACAATCAGCCCCAGCATTTT. Translating gives CASSTGQQNNQPQHF.

This clone was observed a single time. The J gene is TRBJ2-5, the V gene TRBV19; the match to TRBD1 covers 7 bases. CDR1 and CDR2 from the germline V gene are LNHDA and SQIVND (reference sequence). This CDR3 region has 13 residues. J gave up 0 bases and V 7 bases, and 2 bases lay outside the gene matches. The CDR3: CASIGTDQETQYF. The CDR3, as DNA: TGTGCCAGTATCGGGACAGACCAAGAGACCCAGTACTTC.

This clone was observed a handful of times. The V call is TRBV19, the J call TRBJ1-2, with D possibly TRBD1 on 5 matching bases. Trimming took 7 bases from V and 6 from J, leaving 12 bases between them. From germline, CDR1 is LNHDA and CDR2 SQIVND (reference sequence). This CDR3 has 12 residues. The CDR3 loop reads CASNQGMNGYTF. CDR3 in DNA: TGTGCCAGTAACCAGGGAATGAATGGCTACACCTTC.

This clone was counted only a few times. The genes are TRBV2 and TRBJ1-5, with 7 bases matching TRBD1. The germline V gene encodes CDR1 SNHLY and CDR2 FYNNEI. This CDR3 contains 14 residues. V lost 9 bases to trimming and J lost 0 bases; unmatched junction nucleotides: 5. Written as DNA, the CDR3 is TGTGCCAGTGGGGACAGCAATAGCAATCAGCCCCAGCATTTT. Protein sequence: CASGDSNSNQPQHF.

This chain links TRBV9 with TRBJ1-2, with TRBD1 identical over 7 bases. V was clipped by 7 bases and J by 4 bases; unmatched bases: 13. Germline V gene lookup returns CDR1 SGDLS and CDR2 YYNGEE. The CDR3 totals 15 residues. CDR3 sequence (DNA): TGTGCCAGCTCCACAGGGGACTCCCTCTTCTATGGCTACACCTTC. This translates into CASSTGDSLFYGYTF. The variable domain in full, with the rest retrieved from reference TRBV9 and TRBJ1-2, is DSGVTQTPKHLITATGQRVTLRCSPRSGDLSVYWYQQSLDQGLQFLIQYYNGEERAKGNILERFSAQQFPDLHSELNLSSLELGDSALYFCASSTGDSLFYGYTFGSGTRLTVV.

The J gene is TRBJ1-6, the V gene TRBV4-2; the D gene is possibly TRBD1 (5 bases). CDR1 is LGHNA and CDR2 is YNFKEQ in the germline V gene. V lost 4 bases, J lost 4 bases, and 11 bases lay in between. The CDR3 is made up of 15 amino acids. The CDR3 is CASSPDKDYNSPLHF. The CDR3 DNA reads as TGTGCCAGCAGCCCGGACAAGGATTATAATTCACCCCTCCACTTT.

V and J are TRBV6-5 and TRBJ2-7, with D maybe TRBD1 (7 bases). The CDR3 extends over 13 amino acids. Germline assignment: CDR1 MNHEY and CDR2 SVGAGI. V lost 7 bases, J lost 2 bases, and 12 bases lay in between. In nucleotides, the CDR3 is TGTGCCAGCACCCAGGGGGGACCCTACGAGCAGTACGTC. Its protein is CASTQGGPYEQYV.